One sample yielded the 21 T cell receptor beta chains listed below, sequenced in a study of blood T cell repertoires in COVID-19. Only in-frame clones appear in the TCRdb table, and some are missing; sequencing was by immunoSEQ multiplex PCR. The sample holds 60,000 to 80,000 clones, roughly 83% seen once. The sample comprised peripheral blood. All receptors derive from a man aged 45-65 years with active COVID-19.

The chain uses TRBV10-2 and TRBJ2-7; possible D gene TRBD2, 6 bases. Looked up from germline, CDR1 is WSHSY and CDR2 is SAAADI. V lost 8 bases and J 8 bases, leaving 19 bases between the germline ends. The CDR3 is 13 amino acids. The CDR3 loop is CASSGEAPYQQYF. CDR3 coding DNA: TGCGCCAGCTCGGGGGAGGCACCTTACCAGCAGTACTTC.

V and J are TRBV15 and TRBJ2-3, with D perhaps matching TRBD1 (5 bases). The CDR3 totals 15 residues. Germline CDR1 LNHNV, CDR2 YYDKDF (reference sequence). V gave up 1 base and J gave up 0 bases, with 8 bases separating them. CDR3 amino acids: CATSRGQPSTDTQYF. Written as DNA, the CDR3 is TGTGCCACCAGCAGAGGACAGCCGAGCACAGATACGCAGTATTTT.

This rearrangement joins TRBV19 to TRBJ1-1; TRBD1 agrees at 7 bases. Germline V gene data show CDR1 as LNHDA and CDR2 as SQIVND (reference sequence). The CDR3 consists of 12 residues. V was pared by 5 bases and J by 10 bases, with 7 bases of the junction left unmatched. CDR3 in amino acids: CASSVRGLRAFF. CDR3 nucleotides: TGTGCCAGTAGTGTAAGGGGGCTCAGAGCTTTCTTT.

The chain joins TRBV2 to TRBJ2-2; no firm D call. Germline V gives CDR1 SNHLY, CDR2 FYNNEI. Trimming pared 7 bases from V and 4 bases from J, leaving 16 bases between. The CDR3 sequence is 15 residues long. CDR3 region: CASKVIGERTGELFF. In DNA, the CDR3 is TGTGCCAGCAAAGTAATAGGAGAGCGCACCGGGGAGCTGTTTTTT.

The chain uses TRBV7-8 and TRBJ2-7, with D unclear. The CDR3 sequence is 11 residues long. Trimming removed 1 base at V and 7 bases at J, with 5 bases between. CDR1 and CDR2 (germline): SGHVS, FQNEAQ. The CDR3 reads CASSLDGEQYF. The CDR3 DNA follows: TGTGCCAGCAGCTTAGACGGTGAGCAGTACTTC. The whole variable domain, remainder taken from reference TRBV7-8 and TRBJ2-7, is GAGVSQSPRYKVAKRGQDVALRCDPISGHVSLFWYQQALGQGPEFLTYFQNEAQLDKSGLPSDRFFAERPEGSVSTLKIQRTQQEDSAVYLCASSLDGEQYFGPGTRLTVT.

The chain recombines TRBV5-1 with TRBJ1-1; TRBD1 matches at 9 bases. V lost 3 bases and J lost 11; bases outside the gene matches: 14. Germline V gene data show CDR1 as SGHRS and CDR2 as YFSETQ. The length of the CDR3 is 15 residues. The CDR3 is CASSSGTGSLREAFF. DNA of the CDR3: TGCGCCAGCAGCTCCGGGACAGGGTCCCTACGTGAGGCTTTCTTT.

This clone was counted once. The CDR3 region is CASSVAKQSSSGANVLTF. Written as DNA, the CDR3 is TGTGCCAGCAGCGTAGCTAAGCAGTCTAGCTCTGGGGCCAACGTCCTGACTTTC. V is TRBV9 and J is TRBJ2-6; D remains unclear. The germline gives CDR1 SGDLS, CDR2 YYNGEE. The CDR3 sequence is 18 residues long. Trimming took 0 bases from V and 0 from J, leaving 13 bases between them.

The CDR3 sequence is CASSLLGTGGNEQFF. CDR3 DNA: TGTGCCAGCAGCTTGCTCGGGACAGGGGGAAATGAGCAGTTCTTC. This sequence joins TRBV5-5 and TRBJ2-1, with 11 bases that match TRBD1. Germline V CDR1 and CDR2: SGHKS, YYEKEE (reference sequence). CDR3 size: 15 residues. After removal of 1 base from V and 7 bases from J, the junction contained 4 bases not matched to a gene.

As concerns this clone: Germline is not matched at one junction end, which may reflect a read error. The chain links TRBV5-6 to TRBJ2-7, with D perhaps TRBD2 (6 bases). The CDR3 is 14 amino acids. The germline V gene has CDR1 SGHDT and CDR2 YYEEEE. The CDR3 region has the DNA TGTGCCAGCAGCTTGGTGGGGGGTGGCTACGAGCCGTACTTC. Translated: CASSLVGGGYEPYF.

The chain joins TRBV19 to TRBJ2-1; the D gene is possibly TRBD1 (6 bases). Germline V gene data show CDR1 as LNHDA and CDR2 as SQIVND (reference sequence). V lost 5 bases to trimming and J lost 0 bases, with 11 bases between them. The CDR3 sequence is 15 residues long. The CDR3 spells CASSLGTLSYNEQFF. The DNA of the CDR3 is TGTGCCAGTAGTCTAGGGACACTCTCCTACAATGAGCAGTTCTTC.

The rearrangement links TRBV5-6 to TRBJ1-3; tentative D call: TRBD1 (6 bases). CDR1 is SGHDT, CDR2 YYEEEE, per germline. Trimming took 0 bases from V and 3 from J, leaving 13 bases between them. The CDR3 contains 16 residues. This chain's CDR3 is CASSLVGGWNGNTIYF. CDR3 DNA: TGTGCCAGCAGCTTGGTTGGGGGCTGGAATGGAAACACCATATATTTT. The full variable domain, rest sourced from reference TRBV5-6 and TRBJ1-3, is DAGVTQSPTHLIKTRGQQVTLRCSPKSGHDTVSWYQQALGQGPQFIFQYYEEEERQRGNFPDRFSGHQFPNYSSELNVNALLLGDSALYLCASSLVGGWNGNTIYFGEGSWLTVV.

A single count supports this clone. The V and J genes are TRBV30 and TRBJ1-2; TRBD1 matches at 8 bases. Per the germline V gene, CDR1 is GTSNPN and CDR2 is SVGIG (reference sequence). The CDR3 loop spans 16 amino acids. Trimming took 3 bases from V and 3 from J; bases not matched to a gene: 12. In DNA form, the CDR3 reads TGTGCCTGGAGCGGGACAGGTGGGGAACGATACTATGGCTACACCTTC. It codes for CAWSGTGGERYYGYTF. The full variable domain, its missing parts supplied by reference TRBV30 and TRBJ1-2, is SQTIHQWPATLVQPVGSPLSLECTVEGTSNPNLYWYRQAAGRGLQLLFYSVGIGQISSEVPQNLSASRPQDRQFILSSKKLLLSDSGFYLCAWSGTGGERYYGYTFGSGTRLTVV.

The V and J genes are TRBV6-4 and TRBJ1-1, with 7 positions matching TRBD1. Germline CDR1 and CDR2: MRHNA and SNTAGT. Trimming cost V 5 bases and J 5 bases; bases outside gene matches: 5. The CDR3 consists of 13 residues. CDR3 in amino acids: CASSSDRATEAFF. The CDR3 nucleotides read TGTGCCAGCAGTTCAGACAGGGCGACTGAAGCTTTCTTT.

V and J are TRBV5-1 and TRBJ2-2, with TRBD2 matching over 12 bases. Germline CDR1 SGHRS, CDR2 YFSETQ. The CDR3 sequence is 15 residues long. V was clipped by 4 bases and J by 7 bases; unmatched bases: 5. CDR3 protein: CASSKLAGGIGELFF. CDR3 bases: TGCGCCAGCAGCAAACTAGCGGGGGGCATCGGGGAGCTGTTTTTT.

The CDR3 nucleotides are TGCGCCAGCAGCTCAGAACAGGGTCGGGGCTACACCTTC. Its protein product is CASSSEQGRGYTF. The V gene is TRBV5-1, the J gene TRBJ1-2; TRBD1 is a possible D gene (6 bases). Trimming took 3 bases from V and 8 from J, leaving 14 bases between them. CDR1 is SGHRS, CDR2 YFSETQ, per germline. CDR3 size: 13 residues.

The chain couples TRBV18 to TRBJ1-5, with a tentative D call TRBD1 (6 bases). Germline V gene lookup returns CDR1 KGHSH and CDR2 LQKENI. The CDR3 totals 14 residues. Trimming removed 4 bases at V and 3 bases at J, with 10 bases between. The CDR3 spells CASSLRQVNQPQHF. The DNA for the CDR3 is TGTGCCAGCTCACTCCGACAGGTCAATCAGCCCCAGCATTTT. Drawing the rest from reference TRBV18 and TRBJ1-5, the complete variable domain is NAGVMQNPRHLVRRRGQEARLRCSPMKGHSHVYWYRQLPEEGLKFMVYLQKENIIDESGMPKERFSAEFPKEGPSILRIQQVVRGDSAAYFCASSLRQVNQPQHFGDGTRLSIL.

The chain carries TRBV27 and TRBJ2-2; the D gene is possibly TRBD2 (6 bases). The CDR3 has 15 residues. V was trimmed by 8 bases and J by 6 bases, leaving 19 bases between them. Germline values: CDR1 MNHEY, CDR2 SMNVEV (reference sequence). CDR3 amino acids: CASRIPTSHSGELFF. The CDR3 nucleotides are TGTGCCAGCCGAATCCCGACTAGTCACTCCGGGGAGCTGTTTTTT.

The chain employs TRBV6-2 or TRBV6-3 and TRBJ1-5; TRBD1 is a possible D gene (6 bases). Germline V gene lookup returns CDR1 MNHEY and CDR2 SVGEGT. CDR3 length: 18 amino acids. The V end lost 2 bases, the J end lost 2 bases, and 19 bases lay between the germline ends. The CDR3 here is CASSYEQGSVIGNQPQHF. CDR3 nucleotide sequence: TGTGCCAGCAGTTACGAACAGGGAAGCGTTATTGGCAATCAGCCCCAGCATTTT.

The chain employs TRBV6-5 and TRBJ2-5; D is perhaps TRBD1 (6 bases). V lost 2 bases and J lost 3, with 7 bases in between. Germline values: CDR1 MNHEY, CDR2 SVGAGI. The CDR3 is made up of 13 amino acids. CDR3 region: CASSYRTEETQYF. For the CDR3, the DNA is TGTGCCAGCAGTTACCGGACAGAAGAGACCCAGTACTTC.

Note on this clone: The junction does not match germline at one end; this may be a read error. The rearrangement joins TRBV30 to TRBJ2-7; 7 bases agree with TRBD2. Germline-derived CDR1 and CDR2 are GTSNPN and SVGIG (reference sequence). The CDR3 spans 12 residues. The DNA of the CDR3 is TGTGCCGGGAGCGGGGTCTCCTACGAGCAGTACTTC. Amino acid sequence: CAGSGVSYEQYF.

The rearrangement uses TRBV5-6 and TRBJ1-5; D is undetermined. Trimming took 1 base from V and 0 from J, leaving 8 bases between them. The CDR3 runs to 15 residues. Germline CDR1 reads SGHDT; CDR2 reads YYEEEE. The CDR3 nucleotides are TGTGCCAGCAGCTTGTTTGAGGGTAGCAATCAGCCCCAGCATTTT. It encodes CASSLFEGSNQPQHF. Using reference TRBV5-6 and TRBJ1-5 for the parts outside the CDR3, the full variable domain is DAGVTQSPTHLIKTRGQQVTLRCSPKSGHDTVSWYQQALGQGPQFIFQYYEEEERQRGNFPDRFSGHQFPNYSSELNVNALLLGDSALYLCASSLFEGSNQPQHFGDGTRLSIL.